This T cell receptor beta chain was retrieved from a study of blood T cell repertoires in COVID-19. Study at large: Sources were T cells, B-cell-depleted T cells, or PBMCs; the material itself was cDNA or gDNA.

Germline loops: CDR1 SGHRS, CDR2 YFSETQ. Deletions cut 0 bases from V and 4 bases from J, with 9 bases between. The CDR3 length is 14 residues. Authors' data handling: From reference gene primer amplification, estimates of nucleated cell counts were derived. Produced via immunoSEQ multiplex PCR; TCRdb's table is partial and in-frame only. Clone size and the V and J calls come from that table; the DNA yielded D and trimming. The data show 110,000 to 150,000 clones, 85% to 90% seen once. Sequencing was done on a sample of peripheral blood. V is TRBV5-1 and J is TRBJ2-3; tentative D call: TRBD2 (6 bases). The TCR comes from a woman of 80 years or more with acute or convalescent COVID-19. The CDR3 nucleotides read TGCGCCAGCAGCTTGGACGGGGGTGCAGATACGCAGTATTTT. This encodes CASSLDGGADTQYF. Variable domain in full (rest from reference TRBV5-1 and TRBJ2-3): KAGVTQTPRYLIKTRGQQVTLSCSPISGHRSVSWYQQTPGQGLQFLFEYFSETQRNKGNFPGRFSGRQFSNSRSEMNVSTLELGDSALYLCASSLDGGADTQYFGPGTRLTVL.